This T cell receptor beta chain was sequenced for a study of beta chain features in type 1 diabetes. The study reverse transcribed the entire isolated RNA, so it sequenced expressed TCRB transcripts. Measured with immunoSEQ multiplex PCR; TCRdb has only the in-frame clones, and not every one. Of under 300,000 clones in the sample, approximately 24% were seen once. Sorted populations were all over 95% pure. Germline V CDR1 and CDR2: LGHNA, YNFKEQ. This CDR3 comprises 14 residues. With V trimmed by 4 bases and J by 7 bases, 8 bases remained unmatched. Study-level results: Reduced insertions and increased deletions marked VDJ junctions in type 1 diabetes patients. The question of HLA type influencing TCRB rearrangement was one that remained unresolved here. Shortening of TCRB CDR3s, moderate but significant, appeared in all four CD4+ subsets of Type 1 diabetes patients. High TCR expression in some cells could lead to their over-representation in cDNA sequencing.

As regards this clone: Its antigen is unidentified.

The sample taken for sequencing was naive CD4+ T cells from blood. This sequence originates from a woman in her thirties with type 1 diabetes. V is TRBV4-2 and J is TRBJ1-2; 8 bases are a match to TRBD1. The DNA for the CDR3 is TGTGCCAGCAGCCCGGCAGGGGGCGTCGCTGGCTACACCTTC. It codes for CASSPAGGVAGYTF.